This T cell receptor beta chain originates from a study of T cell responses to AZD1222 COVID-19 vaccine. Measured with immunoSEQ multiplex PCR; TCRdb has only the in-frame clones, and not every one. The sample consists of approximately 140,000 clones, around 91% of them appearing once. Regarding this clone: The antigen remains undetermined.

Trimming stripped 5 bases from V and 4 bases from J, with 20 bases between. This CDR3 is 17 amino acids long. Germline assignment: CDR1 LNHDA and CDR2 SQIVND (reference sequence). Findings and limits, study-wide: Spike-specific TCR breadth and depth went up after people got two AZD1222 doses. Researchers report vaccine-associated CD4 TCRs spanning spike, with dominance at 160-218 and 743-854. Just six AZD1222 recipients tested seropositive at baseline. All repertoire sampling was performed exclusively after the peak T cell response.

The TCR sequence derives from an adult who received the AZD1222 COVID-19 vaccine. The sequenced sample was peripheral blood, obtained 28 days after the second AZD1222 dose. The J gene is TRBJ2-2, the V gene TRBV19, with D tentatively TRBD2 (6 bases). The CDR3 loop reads CASSDRSGRGFTGELFF. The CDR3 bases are TGTGCCAGTAGTGATCGATCGGGGCGGGGCTTCACCGGGGAGCTGTTTTTT.